Presented here are 13 T cell receptor beta chains from one specimen sequenced in a study of human T cells and chemical hapten exposure. Time point noted: pre-sensitization, week 0. The treatment is: therapeutic diphenylcyclopropenone sensitization with weekly scalp DPC. MiXCR was run by TCRdb on the RACE reads, yielding one entry per CDR3 protein. Here the sample spans roughly 40,000 distinct CDR3 sequences, roughly 12% being singletons. Sequenced here: whole blood, sampled in connection with sensitization to the hapten diphenylcyclopropenone (DPC). The receptors originated from a woman under 40 with alopecia areata. Some clones in this sample may be carry-over from other donors' samples.

V usage is TRBV10-3 and J usage is TRBJ2-3, with D perhaps matching TRBD1 or TRBD2 (5 bases each). The CDR3 length is 11 residues. V was pared by 8 bases and J by 5 bases, with 8 bases between. Germline V CDR1 and CDR2: ENHRY, SYGVKD. The CDR3 sequence is CAIGGRDTQYF. CDR3 nucleotide sequence: TGTGCCATCGGGGGAAGAGATACGCAGTATTTT.

This clonotype was observed a handful of times. This rearrangement joins TRBV5-4 to TRBJ1-1, with D perhaps matching TRBD1 (5 bases). CDR3 size: 13 residues. CDR1 is SGHNT, CDR2 YYREEE, per germline (reference sequence). V was pared by 4 bases and J by 1 base, with 8 bases between. CDR3 nucleotides: TGTGCCAGCAGCCTCGACAGGAACACTGAAGCTTTCTTT. It encodes CASSLDRNTEAFF.

This clonotype has only a few counts. The V gene is TRBV7-8, the J gene TRBJ2-7; TRBD2 matches at 8 bases. The CDR3 totals 17 residues. CDR1 and CDR2 (germline): SGHVS, FQNEAQ. Trimming at V came to 6 bases and at J to 0 bases, leaving 13 bases not matched to a gene. CDR3: CASRIIPGLGDSYEQYF. CDR3 sequence (DNA): TGTGCCAGCAGAATCATACCGGGACTAGGGGACTCCTACGAGCAGTACTTC.

This clonotype was counted at least ten times. The rearrangement joins TRBV20-1 to TRBJ2-7, with 7 bases matching TRBD2. The V segment lost 5 bases and the J segment 0 bases; nucleotides outside the gene matches: 7. Germline V CDR1 and CDR2: DFQATT, SNEGSKA (reference sequence). The length of the CDR3 is 14 residues. The CDR3: CSASPLAASYEQYF. The CDR3, as DNA: TGCAGTGCTTCCCCTCTAGCGGCCTCCTACGAGCAGTACTTC.

This clonotype was counted at least ten times. The J gene is TRBJ2-5, the V gene TRBV18, with a weak D call TRBD2 (6 bases). The CDR3 sequence is 15 residues long. Trimming removed 3 bases at V and 0 bases at J, with 11 bases between. Looked up from germline, CDR1 is KGHSH and CDR2 is LQKENI. The CDR3 DNA follows: TGTGCCAGCTCACCCAATGGCGGGGACCAAGAGACCCAGTACTTC. This encodes CASSPNGGDQETQYF.

This clonotype was recorded a few times. The V call is TRBV11-2, the J call TRBJ2-4; 7 nucleotides agree with TRBD1. Germline trimming cut 6 bases from V and 1 base from J; bases unmatched to any gene: 21. Germline V CDR1 and CDR2: SGHAT, FQNNGV. The CDR3 length is 20 residues. CDR3: CASSRTSRDRGLGAKNIQYF. CDR3 nucleotides: TGTGCCAGCAGTCGGACGTCCCGGGACAGAGGTCTTGGGGCCAAAAACATTCAGTACTTC.

This clonotype was found many times. The chain has TRBV28 and TRBJ2-1, with unresolved D. The CDR3 consists of 11 residues. In germline, CDR1 is MDHEN, CDR2 SYDVKM. The V and J ends lost 3 bases and 11 bases respectively, with 8 bases between them. In DNA, the CDR3 is TGTGCCAGCAGTTTGAGAGACAAGCAGTTCTTC. Protein product: CASSLRDKQFF.

This clonotype was seen repeatedly, ten times or more. The gene calls are TRBV7-3 and TRBJ2-1; D is uncertain. The CDR3 is made up of 13 amino acids. CDR1 is SGHTA and CDR2 is FQGTGA in the germline V gene. Trimming stripped 1 base from V and 9 bases from J, with 10 bases between. CDR3 coding DNA: TGTGCCAGCAGCTTAAATGTGGTGGGTGAGCAGTTCTTC. It yields the protein CASSLNVVGEQFF.

This clonotype occurred a few times. The chain recombines TRBV28 with TRBJ2-1; TRBD2 is a possible D gene (6 bases). Germline-derived CDR1 and CDR2 are MDHEN and SYDVKM. This CDR3 is built from 14 residues. V shed 3 bases and J shed 3 bases, with 9 bases lying between them. The CDR3, as DNA: TGTGCCAGCAGTTTGGCTAGCGACTACAATGAGCAGTTCTTC. Translated, it gives CASSLASDYNEQFF.

This clonotype was picked up one time. This sequence joins TRBV6-2 or TRBV6-3 and TRBJ1-1; no clear D. Trimming took off 2 bases at V and 8 bases at J, with 9 bases between the two ends. The CDR3 is 12 amino acids. Germline CDR1 and CDR2: MNHEY and SVGEGT. The CDR3 loop is CASSYPTVEAFF. The DNA of the CDR3 is TGTGCCAGCAGTTACCCAACCGTCGAAGCTTTCTTT.

The rearrangement uses TRBV12-3 or TRBV12-4 and TRBJ2-7; the D is unclear. The CDR3 spans 12 residues. The V and J ends lost 2 bases and 4 bases respectively, with 6 bases between them. The CDR3 is CASSLRFYEQYF. The DNA of the CDR3 is TGTGCCAGCAGTTTAAGATTTTACGAGCAGTACTTC.

This clonotype was recorded at least ten times. The chain has TRBV5-6 and TRBJ2-3, with D hard to call. The CDR3 has 13 residues. Trimming shortened V by 1 base and J by 2 bases, and 5 bases separated the two germline ends. The germline CDR1 and CDR2 sequences are SGHDT and YYEEEE. CDR3 sequence (DNA): TGTGCCAGCAGCTTGCCGGACACAGATACGCAGTATTTT. This translates into CASSLPDTDTQYF.

Ten or more counts support this clonotype. This chain connects TRBV19 to TRBJ1-5; TRBD1 matches at 9 bases. V shed 7 bases, J shed 0 bases, and the junction held 7 bases outside the gene matches. Germline V gives CDR1 LNHDA, CDR2 SQIVND (reference sequence). The CDR3 loop spans 16 amino acids. The CDR3 DNA follows: TGTGCCAGTACCGCCGGGACAGGGTTTAGCAATCAGCCCCAGCATTTT. It specifies CASTAGTGFSNQPQHF.